These T cell receptor beta chains were read from a single sample in a study of tumor and adjacent non-tumor tissue in lung cancer. TCRdb passed the multiplex PCR reads through MiXCR, listing each CDR3 protein once. The table records about 86,000 distinct CDR3 sequences, more than 75% of them present only once. The specimen sequenced was distant non-tumor lung tissue. Receptors were obtained from a woman aged 50 to 60 with non-small cell lung cancer. Each CDR3 is given with its conserved first and last residue.

v_gene	j_gene	len	CDR3aa
TRBV6-6	TRBJ2-7	17	CVSRDVDDGSPSYEQYF
TRBV6-6	TRBJ2-3	14	CTSTEEGITDTQYF
TRBV11-1	TRBJ2-7	11	CASSFNAKQYF
TRBV20-1	TRBJ2-5	13	CSAPLTVQETQYF
TRBV6-5	TRBJ1-1	14	CASSYSSMNTEAFF
TRBV5-1	TRBJ2-7	15	CANSLGEASTYEQYF
TRBV28	TRBJ1-6	15	CASLPPETEGVPFHF
TRBV6-1	TRBJ1-4	15	CVSSDRDGGNEKLFF
TRBV11-3	TRBJ1-1	15	CANSQPDIGNTEVFF
TRBV20-1	TRBJ2-1	13	CSAGAGGPREQFF
TRBV12-3/TRBV12-4	TRBJ2-1	14	CASSGIGGYGEQFF
TRBV6-6	TRBJ2-7	16	CASSPQEPRAGGEQYF
TRBV6-1	TRBJ1-5	14	CASRTGGLNQPQHF
TRBV24-1	TRBJ1-5	15	CATSDAKGPDLPQHF
TRBV6-1	TRBJ2-5	14	CASGEGGYGETLYF
TRBV11-1	TRBJ2-1	15	CASSLESVSSNEQIF
TRBV6-5	TRBJ1-1	13	CASSRHADTEAFF
TRBV28	TRBJ2-7	16	CAISSNRDRGAIEQYF
TRBV6-2/TRBV6-3	TRBJ2-3	15	CTSSYPPQSTDTQYF
TRBV7-9	TRBJ1-1	14	CASSLGGGGNEAFF
TRBV6-6	TRBJ2-3	14	CASTGDSRTDMQYF
TRBV6-1	TRBJ2-7	14	CASRGTWGPNEQCF
TRBV12-3/TRBV12-4	TRBJ2-2	20	CASSFRDRTSGGIPTGELFF
TRBV5-4	TRBJ2-4	16	CASSRDRGQATNIKYF
TRBV20-1	TRBJ2-7	12	CSARASGGVQYF
TRBV5-1	TRBJ2-7	14	CASSYRSYSYEQYF
TRBV11-3	TRBJ2-1	13	CASSSRTTNEQFF
TRBV28	TRBJ1-1	15	CASSLFVPGGTETFF
TRBV6-1	TRBJ1-1	12	CASSVVDTEAFF
TRBV29-1	TRBJ1-5	13	CSVAGSPAQPQHF
TRBV29-1	TRBJ2-7	15	CGVVGPRQGKGEQYF
TRBV29-1	TRBJ1-1	13	CGVHRGLNTEAFF
TRBV29-1	TRBJ2-7	15	CSVDSGQGSKNEQYF
TRBV4-1	TRBJ2-7	14	CTSSQQGGGYGQYF
TRBV6-5	TRBJ2-7	13	CASSLLGTGEHYF
TRBV7-8	TRBJ2-1	13	CASSLDTSFEQFF
TRBV6-5	TRBJ2-3	13	CASSYTWEDTLYF
TRBV24-1	TRBJ2-5	13	CATRQGAQETQYF
TRBV10-3	TRBJ2-2	19	CATSPQDRDGGWDTGELFF
TRBV10-2	TRBJ2-2	16	CASSDYSGRVAGEQFF
TRBV11-2	TRBJ2-1	13	CASGLGAFNEQLF
TRBV29-1	TRBJ2-1	13	CSVGTGDHDEQFF
TRBV5-8	TRBJ1-4	15	CASRGREGRTEKLFF
TRBV29-1	TRBJ1-5	11	CNVAWDGPQHF
TRBV10-3	TRBJ1-1	15	CAISESSRENIEAFF
TRBV10-1	TRBJ1-6	13	CVSSDQGRSALHF